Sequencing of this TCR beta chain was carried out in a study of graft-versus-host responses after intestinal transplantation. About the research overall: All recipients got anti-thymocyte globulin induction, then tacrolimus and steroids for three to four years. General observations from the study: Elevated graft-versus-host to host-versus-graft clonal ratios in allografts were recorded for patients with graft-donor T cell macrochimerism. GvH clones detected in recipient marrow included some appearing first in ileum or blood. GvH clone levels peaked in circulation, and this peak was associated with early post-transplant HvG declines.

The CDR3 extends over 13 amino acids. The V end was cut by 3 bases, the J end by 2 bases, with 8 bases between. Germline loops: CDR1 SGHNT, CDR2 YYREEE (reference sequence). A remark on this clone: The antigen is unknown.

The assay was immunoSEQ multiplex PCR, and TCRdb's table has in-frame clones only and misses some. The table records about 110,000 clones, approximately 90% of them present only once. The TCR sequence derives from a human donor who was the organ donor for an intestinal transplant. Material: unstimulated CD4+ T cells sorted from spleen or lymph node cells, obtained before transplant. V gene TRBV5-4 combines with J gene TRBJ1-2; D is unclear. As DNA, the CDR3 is TGTGCCAGCAGCTGGCCGGGCAACTATGGCTACACCTTC. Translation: CASSWPGNYGYTF.